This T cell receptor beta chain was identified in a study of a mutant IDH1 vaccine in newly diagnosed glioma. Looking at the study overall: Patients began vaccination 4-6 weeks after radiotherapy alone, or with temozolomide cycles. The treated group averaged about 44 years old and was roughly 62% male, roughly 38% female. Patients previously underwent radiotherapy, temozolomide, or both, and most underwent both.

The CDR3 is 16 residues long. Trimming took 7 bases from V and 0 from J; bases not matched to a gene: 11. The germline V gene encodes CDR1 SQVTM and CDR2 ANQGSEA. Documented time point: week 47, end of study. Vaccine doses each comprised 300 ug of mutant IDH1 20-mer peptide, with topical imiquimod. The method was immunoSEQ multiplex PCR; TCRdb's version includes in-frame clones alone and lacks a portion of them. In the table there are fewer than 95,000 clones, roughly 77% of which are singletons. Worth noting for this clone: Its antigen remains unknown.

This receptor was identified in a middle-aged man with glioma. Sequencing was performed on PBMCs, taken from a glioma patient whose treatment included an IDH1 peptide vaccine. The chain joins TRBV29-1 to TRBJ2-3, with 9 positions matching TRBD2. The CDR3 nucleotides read TGCAGCGCGGGAGGGGCGACTAGCGGAAGCACAGATACGCAGTATTTT. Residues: CSAGGATSGSTDTQYF.